What follows are 19 T cell receptor beta chains derived from one specimen sequenced in a study of patients and donors after allogeneic stem cell transplantation. From the RT-PCR reads, TCRdb called clonotypes with MiXCR, one entry per CDR3 protein. The sample shows about 960,000 distinct CDR3 sequences, roughly 18% of them seen only once. Specimen: blood, either unsorted or a sorted T cell fraction (not recorded which). These TCRs come from a human donor who was either an allogeneic HSCT recipient or a stem cell or donor lymphocyte infusion donor (not recorded which). It is not recorded whose cells these are; they may come from a transplant donor.

Turning to this clonotype: The junction departs from germline at one end; a sequencing error may be responsible. V gene TRBV20-1 combines with J gene TRBJ1-2; maybe TRBD1 (5 bases). CDR1 and CDR2 (germline): DFQATT, SNEGSKA (reference sequence). There are 8 residues in the CDR3. CDR3 nucleotide sequence: TGCAGTGCCGGGGGATCCCGCTTC. Translating gives CSAGGSRF.

This clonotype has more than one count but fewer than ten. The V gene is TRBV20-1, the J gene TRBJ2-3; a possible D gene is TRBD1 (6 bases). Germline V gives CDR1 DFQATT, CDR2 SNEGSKA (reference sequence). V lost 3 bases and J 0 bases, leaving 13 bases between the germline ends. CDR3 length equals 15 residues. CDR3 bases: TGCAGTGCTAGGCTGGACAGAACTAGCACAGATACGCAGTATTTT. This codes for CSARLDRTSTDTQYF.

This clonotype has a handful of counts. The chain uses TRBV2 and TRBJ2-7, with a possible D match to TRBD1 (6 bases). Germline V gene data show CDR1 as SNHLY and CDR2 as FYNNEI. V was trimmed by 4 bases and J by 6 bases, leaving 16 bases between them. This CDR3 region has 14 residues. The DNA for the CDR3 is TGTGCCAGCAGTGCCAGGCAGGGGCGAGGCGAGCAGTACTTC. Its translation is CASSARQGRGEQYF. Together with reference TRBV2 and TRBJ2-7, the CDR3 gives the full variable domain: EPEVTQTPSHQVTQMGQEVILRCVPISNHLYFYWYRQILGQKVEFLVSFYNNEISEKSEIFDDQFSVERPDGSNFTLKIRSTKLEDSAMYFCASSARQGRGEQYFGPGTRLTVT.

The chain recombines TRBV29-1 with TRBJ2-7; D gene ambiguous. CDR3 length: 12 amino acids. Germline V CDR1 and CDR2: SQVTM, ANQGSEA. The germline V and J ends were trimmed by 4 bases and 5 bases, with 12 bases remaining between them. The CDR3, as DNA: TGCAGCGTTGTGGGCGGTGACGACGAGCAGTACTTC. It codes for CSVVGGDDEQYF.

The chain has TRBV10-3 and TRBJ1-1, with TRBD1 matching 7 bases. The CDR3 is made up of 14 amino acids. With 10 bases clipped from V and 6 bases from J, the junction kept 14 bases outside the gene matches. Germline V CDR1 and CDR2: ENHRY, SYGVKD. The CDR3 DNA sequence: TGTGCCAGTGGAGGGGGCAGGGCTACCGCTGAAGCTTTCTTT. It specifies CASGGGRATAEAFF.

The chain employs TRBV5-1 and TRBJ1-1; TRBD1 matches 7 bases. Germline CDR1 SGHRS, CDR2 YFSETQ. This CDR3 has 15 amino acids. The junction had 10 bases not matched to a gene; V was cut back by 6 bases and J by 2 bases. The DNA for the CDR3 is TGCGCCAGCAAAAGGGGGGACAGCCAAAACACTGAAGCTTTCTTT. It translates to CASKRGDSQNTEAFF. Full variable domain (outside the CDR3, taken from reference TRBV5-1 and TRBJ1-1): KAGVTQTPRYLIKTRGQQVTLSCSPISGHRSVSWYQQTPGQGLQFLFEYFSETQRNKGNFPGRFSGRQFSNSRSEMNVSTLELGDSALYLCASKRGDSQNTEAFFGQGTRLTVV.

This clonotype was detected ten times or more. The gene calls are TRBV7-2 and TRBJ1-6; D is unresolved. Trimming took off 1 base at V and 6 bases at J, with 7 bases between the two ends. The CDR3 has 14 amino acids. Looked up from germline, CDR1 is SGHTA and CDR2 is FQGNSA. CDR3 loop: CASSLEGPNSPLHF. CDR3 nucleotides: TGTGCCAGCAGCTTAGAGGGCCCTAATTCACCCCTCCACTTT.

The chain is built from TRBV7-3 and TRBJ1-4; D not certain. This CDR3 contains 15 residues. Germline-derived CDR1 and CDR2 are SGHTA and FQGTGA. Trimming took 5 bases from V and 0 from J, leaving 10 bases between them. The CDR3 DNA reads as TGTGCCAGCAGCGCGGACGGAGCAACTAATGAAAAACTGTTTTTT. Residues: CASSADGATNEKLFF.

The chain combines TRBV12-3 or TRBV12-4 with TRBJ2-1, with 7 bases lining up with TRBD1. With 4 bases clipped from V and 2 bases from J, the junction kept 5 bases outside the gene matches. CDR3 length equals 15 residues. For the CDR3, the DNA is TGTGCCAGCAGTTACCTACAGGGGACCTACAATGAGCAGTTCTTC. Protein product: CASSYLQGTYNEQFF.

The V call is TRBV5-1, the J call TRBJ2-4; 10 bases align to TRBD2. This CDR3 spans 13 amino acids. Losses at the gene ends were 4 bases for V and 8 bases for J; bases not matched to a gene: 3. Germline V gene sequence: CDR1 SGHRS, CDR2 YFSETQ. In DNA form, the CDR3 reads TGCGCCAGCAGCGCCCTAGCGGGAGACATTCAGTACTTC. Its protein is CASSALAGDIQYF.

This clonotype appeared a few times. The chain uses TRBV20-1 and TRBJ2-3; D remains unclear. The germline CDR1 and CDR2 sequences are DFQATT and SNEGSKA (reference sequence). CDR3 size: 15 residues. The germline V and J ends were trimmed by 3 bases and 2 bases, with 15 bases remaining between them. Here the CDR3 DNA reads TGCAGTGCTAGTGTTTCGGAAAAGAACACAGATACGCAGTATTTT. It specifies CSASVSEKNTDTQYF.

This chain joins TRBV29-1 and TRBJ2-5, with 10 bases matching TRBD2. The junction had 4 bases not matched to a gene; V was cut back by 4 bases and J by 2 bases. There are 14 residues in the CDR3. Germline loops: CDR1 SQVTM, CDR2 ANQGSEA. As DNA, the CDR3 is TGCAGCGTTGGTTTACTAGCGGGGCAAGAGACCCAGTACTTC. Translated, it gives CSVGLLAGQETQYF. Full variable domain (outside the CDR3, taken from reference TRBV29-1 and TRBJ2-5): SAVISQKPSRDICQRGTSLTIQCQVDSQVTMMFWYRQQPGQSLTLIATANQGSEATYESGFVIDKFPISRPNLTFSTLTVSNMSPEDSSIYLCSVGLLAGQETQYFGPGTRLLVL.

The chain couples TRBV7-9 to TRBJ2-3; no clear D gene. The CDR3 is 14 residues long. Looked up from germline, CDR1 is SEHNR and CDR2 is FQNEAQ (reference sequence). V gave up 5 bases and J gave up 2 bases, with 11 bases separating them. This CDR3 reads CASSPVQSTDTQYF. In nucleotides, the CDR3 is TGTGCCAGCAGCCCCGTCCAATCCACAGATACGCAGTATTTT.

This clonotype was found many times. V usage is TRBV12-3 or TRBV12-4 and J usage is TRBJ2-2; D uncertain. V lost 3 bases and J lost 6, with 14 bases in between. This CDR3 contains 15 residues. The CDR3 DNA is TGTGCCAGCAGTTTTTGGGCCTCCTCAGCCGGGGAGCTGTTTTTT. It yields the protein CASSFWASSAGELFF.

The chain uses TRBV25-1 and TRBJ2-1; 10 bases line up with TRBD2. The trim removed 3 bases at V and 8 bases at J, leaving 10 bases unmatched. Germline loops: CDR1 MGHDK, CDR2 SYGVNS. The CDR3 extends over 16 amino acids. The CDR3 bases are TGTGCCAGCAGTGACCCCGGACTAGCGGTAATGTATGAGCAGTTCTTC. Amino acid sequence: CASSDPGLAVMYEQFF. The entire variable domain, with the rest obtained from reference TRBV25-1 and TRBJ2-1, is as follows: EADIYQTPRYLVIGTGKKITLECSQTMGHDKMYWYQQDPGMELHLIHYSYGVNSTEKGDLSSESTVSRIRTEHFPLTLESARPSHTSQYLCASSDPGLAVMYEQFFGPGTRLTVL.

This clonotype occurred a few times. This chain connects TRBV5-1 to TRBJ2-2; no reliable D call. V was cut by 4 bases and J by 5 bases, with 9 bases left in between. In germline, CDR1 is SGHRS, CDR2 YFSETQ. The CDR3 runs 13 residues. The CDR3, as DNA: TGCGCCAGCAGCGGAAGAGAGACCGGGGAGCTGTTTTTT. Translation gives CASSGRETGELFF.

This clonotype was recorded a few times. The rearrangement uses TRBV10-3 and TRBJ2-7; D may be TRBD1 (6 bases). V lost 0 bases and J 11 bases, leaving 11 bases between the germline ends. Per germline, CDR1 ENHRY and CDR2 SYGVKD. CDR3 length equals 12 residues. CDR3 in amino acids: CAISESRTEKYF. The CDR3 nucleotides read TGTGCCATCAGTGAGTCAAGGACAGAAAAGTACTTC.

This clonotype was found a few times. V is TRBV15 and J is TRBJ2-7, with TRBD1 matching over 9 bases. The CDR3 is 15 amino acids. V was clipped by 1 base and J by 10 bases; unmatched bases: 11. CDR1 LNHNV and CDR2 YYDKDF come from the germline V gene (reference sequence). The CDR3 reads CATSRGGTGPDLQYF. The CDR3 DNA follows: TGTGCCACCAGCAGAGGGGGGACAGGGCCCGATTTACAGTACTTC.

This clonotype was seen only a few times. The rearrangement joins TRBV6-1 to TRBJ2-1, with a possible D match to TRBD2 (6 bases). The CDR3 runs to 14 residues. CDR1 and CDR2 from the germline V gene are MNHNS and SASEGT. The V and J ends lost 11 bases and 2 bases respectively, with 16 bases between them. CDR3 nucleotides: TGTGCCTCGCGGGACCACAACCCCTACAATGAGCAGTTCTTC. It yields the protein CASRDHNPYNEQFF.